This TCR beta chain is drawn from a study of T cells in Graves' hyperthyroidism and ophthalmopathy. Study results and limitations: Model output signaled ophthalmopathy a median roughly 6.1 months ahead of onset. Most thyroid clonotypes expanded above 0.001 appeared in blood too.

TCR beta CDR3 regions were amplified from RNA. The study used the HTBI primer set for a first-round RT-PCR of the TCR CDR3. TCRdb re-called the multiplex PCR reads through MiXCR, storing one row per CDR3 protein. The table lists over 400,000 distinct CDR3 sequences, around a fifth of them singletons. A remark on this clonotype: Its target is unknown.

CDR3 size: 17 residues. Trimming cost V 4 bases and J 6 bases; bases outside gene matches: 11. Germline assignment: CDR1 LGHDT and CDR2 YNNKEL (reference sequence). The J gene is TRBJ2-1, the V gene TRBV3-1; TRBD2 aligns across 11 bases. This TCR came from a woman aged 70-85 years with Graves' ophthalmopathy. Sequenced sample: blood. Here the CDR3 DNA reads TGTGCCAGCAGCCCCAACTTAGCGGGAGGGCCCTTCAATGAGCAGTTCTTC. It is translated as CASSPNLAGGPFNEQFF.